The clone carrying this T cell receptor beta chain was seen more than once but under ten times. The antigen is unknown. The data belong to a study of regulatory T cells in long-lasting Graves disease. Time point meaning: persistent/refractory GD, antithyroid drugs over 5 years with positive TRAb. PBMC-derived RNA was used for the TCR library. Whole-study findings and limits: With some 2,700 shared public clonotypes, persistent patients exceeded new patients, who shared just over 950.

With 4 bases removed from V and 0 bases from J, the gap between germline ends came to 26 bases. This CDR3 contains 20 residues. From germline, CDR1 is SGHTA and CDR2 FQGNSA. HTBI primers from iRepertoire and Arm-PCR of CDR3 regions yielded the TCR beta libraries. TCRdb fed the multiplex PCR reads into MiXCR, producing one record per CDR3 protein. The repertoire holds 350,000 to 500,000 distinct CDR3 sequences, with 21% as singletons. The rearrangement joins TRBV7-2 to TRBJ2-3, with D maybe TRBD2 (6 bases). The source of this sequence is a female donor with Graves disease. Material: peripheral blood mononuclear cells (PBMCs), obtained when the disease was refractory, from a patient treated with antithyroid drugs. The CDR3 DNA reads as TGTGCCAGCAGCTCCCTGACTAGACCGGGAGACCAATTAAGCACAGATACGCAGTATTTT. Translating gives CASSSLTRPGDQLSTDTQYF.